Each of the 23 T cell receptor beta chains below was sequenced from the same sample in a study of blood T cell repertoires in COVID-19. Data came from immunoSEQ multiplex PCR; TCRdb stores just in-frame clones and leaves some out. Of 150,000 to 200,000 clones in the sample, more than 75% are singletons; the top ten hold roughly a sixth. Sequencing input: PBMCs or T cells enriched from blood (not recorded which). These receptors were collected from a woman aged 50 to 65 with acute COVID-19.

This clone was seen a few times. This chain links TRBV5-4 with TRBJ1-4; 11 bases match TRBD1. Trimming took 0 bases from V and 0 from J; bases not matched to a gene: 1. The CDR3 spans 17 residues. Germline V gene data show CDR1 as SGHNT and CDR2 as YYREEE (reference sequence). CDR3 protein: CASSLGDRGATNEKLFF. As DNA, the CDR3 is TGTGCCAGCAGCTTGGGGGACAGGGGGGCAACTAATGAAAAACTGTTTTTT.

The chain carries TRBV5-1 and TRBJ2-5; the D is unclear. The CDR3 totals 13 residues. Trimming stripped 5 bases from V and 1 base from J, with 9 bases between. Per germline, CDR1 SGHRS and CDR2 YFSETQ. The CDR3 is CASRRFAQETQYF. CDR3 in DNA: TGCGCCAGCAGGAGGTTTGCCCAAGAGACCCAGTACTTC.

The chain carries TRBV28 and TRBJ2-7, with D unclear. CDR1 MDHEN and CDR2 SYDVKM come from the germline V gene. The CDR3 is 13 residues long. Trimming pared 6 bases from V and 1 base from J, leaving 10 bases between. CDR3 sequence (DNA): TGTGCCAGCAGCCATAGTTCTTCCTACGAGCAGTACGTC. The encoded protein is CASSHSSSYEQYV.

The V gene is TRBV6-4, the J gene TRBJ2-2, with D possibly TRBD1 on 5 matching bases. CDR1 and CDR2 from the germline V gene are MRHNA and SNTAGT. Deletions cut 5 bases from V and 4 bases from J, with 11 bases between. The CDR3 has 14 residues. This CDR3 is CASSIRAGTGELFF. In DNA form, the CDR3 reads TGTGCCAGCAGTATCAGGGCCGGCACCGGGGAGCTGTTTTTT.

The genes are TRBV7-9 and TRBJ2-1, with 7 bases lining up with TRBD1. CDR3 length equals 15 residues. Germline values: CDR1 SEHNR, CDR2 FQNEAQ (reference sequence). V gave up 5 bases and J gave up 7 bases; unmatched junction bases: 11. In nucleotides, the CDR3 is TGTGCCAGCAGCCCCACCGGTGGCAGGGGGAATGAGCAGTTCTTC. Its translation: CASSPTGGRGNEQFF.

The J gene is TRBJ2-1, the V gene TRBV9; 9 bases align to TRBD1. The germline V gene has CDR1 SGDLS and CDR2 YYNGEE. The length of the CDR3 is 20 residues. Trimming took 4 bases from V and 5 from J; bases not matched to a gene: 22. The CDR3 bases are TGTGCCAGCAGCACGGGCTCCGGGACAGGGAGTCCCCTGGCCAACAATGAGCAGTTCTTC. As protein: CASSTGSGTGSPLANNEQFF. The complete variable domain, with remaining parts taken from reference TRBV9 and TRBJ2-1, reads DSGVTQTPKHLITATGQRVTLRCSPRSGDLSVYWYQQSLDQGLQFLIQYYNGEERAKGNILERFSAQQFPDLHSELNLSSLELGDSALYFCASSTGSGTGSPLANNEQFFGPGTRLTVL.

The genes are TRBV27 and TRBJ1-4, with TRBD1 matching 10 bases. V shed 1 base, J shed 8 bases, and the junction held 4 bases outside the gene matches. The CDR3 is made up of 15 amino acids. Looked up from germline, CDR1 is MNHEY and CDR2 is SMNVEV (reference sequence). CDR3 coding DNA: TGTGCCAGCAGTTTATTAGGGACAGGGGACGAAAAACTGTTTTTT. Amino acid sequence: CASSLLGTGDEKLFF. Full variable domain (outside the CDR3, taken from reference TRBV27 and TRBJ1-4): EAQVTQNPRYLITVTGKKLTVTCSQNMNHEYMSWYRQDPGLGLRQIYYSMNVEVTDKGDVPEGYKVSRKEKRNFPLILESPSPNQTSLYFCASSLLGTGDEKLFFGSGTQLSVL.

The rearrangement joins TRBV27 to TRBJ2-4, with TRBD2 matching over 7 bases. This CDR3 is 14 amino acids long. The germline gives CDR1 MNHEY, CDR2 SMNVEV (reference sequence). V lost 3 bases to trimming and J lost 6 bases; unmatched junction nucleotides: 5. CDR3 bases: TGTGCCAGCAGTTTGGGAGGGTCCGGAAACATTCAGTACTTC. Its translation is CASSLGGSGNIQYF.

This chain uses TRBV19 with TRBJ2-5; the D gene is possibly TRBD1 (5 bases). Trimming removed 1 base at V and 3 bases at J, with 9 bases between. This CDR3 region has 14 residues. CDR1 and CDR2 (germline): LNHDA, SQIVND (reference sequence). CDR3 protein: CASSIGQGEETQYF. The CDR3 DNA is TGTGCCAGTAGTATAGGTCAGGGTGAAGAGACCCAGTACTTC.

V and J are TRBV28 and TRBJ1-6; TRBD1 matches at 7 bases. CDR1 MDHEN and CDR2 SYDVKM come from the germline V gene. The CDR3 has 14 amino acids. Germline trimming cut 4 bases from V and 7 bases from J; bases unmatched to any gene: 4. The CDR3 nucleotides are TGTGCCAGCAGTTCAGACAGGGAGAATTCACCCCTCCACTTT. It is translated as CASSSDRENSPLHF.

V usage is TRBV5-8 and J usage is TRBJ1-3; D gene uncertain. Trimming took off 4 bases at V and 7 bases at J, with 21 bases between the two ends. From germline, CDR1 is SGHTS and CDR2 YDEGEE. The CDR3 has 16 amino acids. The CDR3 reads CASSPLGEYLANTIYF. CDR3 coding DNA: TGTGCCAGCAGCCCCCTGGGAGAGTACCTCGCCAACACCATATATTTT.

The gene calls are TRBV11-2 and TRBJ1-6; 8 bases map to TRBD1. The CDR3 runs 16 residues. Trimming cost V 5 bases and J 8 bases; bases outside gene matches: 11. Germline V gene sequence: CDR1 SGHAT, CDR2 FQNNGV. This chain's CDR3 is CASSSRGLQKDSPLHF. The CDR3 DNA reads TGTGCCAGCAGCAGCAGGGGGCTACAAAAGGATTCACCCCTCCACTTT.

Only one count was recorded for this clone. This CDR3 reads CASIPGGDYNEQFF. The DNA of the CDR3 is TGTGCCAGCATTCCGGGAGGCGATTACAATGAGCAGTTCTTC. This sequence joins TRBV2 and TRBJ2-1, with 7 bases that match TRBD2. Trimming removed 7 bases from V and 4 bases from J; junction bases left unmatched: 7. This CDR3 contains 14 residues. Germline lookup yields CDR1 SNHLY and CDR2 FYNNEI.

This rearrangement joins TRBV7-3 to TRBJ2-3; TRBD1 matches 7 bases. V lost 8 bases, J lost 2 bases, and 10 bases stayed unmatched. Germline-derived CDR1 and CDR2 are SGHTA and FQGTGA. This CDR3 is 15 amino acids long. The CDR3 loop reads CASAVGGQITDTQYF. In DNA form, the CDR3 reads TGTGCCAGCGCGGTAGGGGGACAGATCACAGATACGCAGTATTTT. The whole variable domain, remainder taken from reference TRBV7-3 and TRBJ2-3, is GAGVSQTPSNKVTEKGKYVELRCDPISGHTALYWYRQSLGQGPEFLIYFQGTGAADDSGLPNDRFFAVRPEGSVSTLKIQRTERGDSAVYLCASAVGGQITDTQYFGPGTRLTVL.

V is TRBV7-2 and J is TRBJ1-2, with D unclear. V dropped 6 bases and J dropped 4 bases, with 12 bases sitting between them. CDR1 and CDR2 (germline): SGHTA, FQGNSA. This CDR3 contains 13 residues. In nucleotides, the CDR3 is TGTGCCAGCAGTCCTACCATCTCCTATGGCTACACCTTC. Protein product: CASSPTISYGYTF.

The chain is built from TRBV11-2 and TRBJ2-3, with a tentative D call TRBD1 (6 bases). From germline, CDR1 is SGHAT and CDR2 FQNNGV. The CDR3 is made up of 15 amino acids. With 4 bases removed from V and 1 base from J, the gap between germline ends came to 12 bases. CDR3 DNA sequence: TGTGCCAGCAGCTCCTTGACAGGAGGCACAGATACGCAGTATTTT. Its translation is CASSSLTGGTDTQYF. Supplemented by reference TRBV11-2 and TRBJ2-3, the full variable domain reads EAGVAQSPRYKIIEKRQSVAFWCNPISGHATLYWYQQILGQGPKLLIQFQNNGVVDDSQLPKDRFSAERLKGVDSTLKIQPAKLEDSAVYLCASSSLTGGTDTQYFGPGTRLTVL.

In its sample, this clone was seen a few times. This chain joins TRBV7-9 and TRBJ2-5; D ambiguous. Germline CDR1 SEHNR, CDR2 FQNEAQ (reference sequence). The CDR3 length is 13 residues. Trimming pared 0 bases from V and 3 bases from J, leaving 5 bases between. The CDR3 DNA is TGTGCCAGCAGCTTAGCATCCGAAGAGACCCAGTACTTC. This translates into CASSLASEETQYF.

The genes are TRBV28 and TRBJ1-3; D not resolved. The V and J ends lost 6 bases and 2 bases respectively, with 11 bases between them. Germline loops: CDR1 MDHEN, CDR2 SYDVKM. This CDR3 spans 14 amino acids. The CDR3 protein is CASSLGRTGNTIYF. The CDR3 DNA is TGTGCCAGCAGCCTAGGCCGAACTGGAAACACCATATATTTT.

This clone has just one count. This chain links TRBV9 with TRBJ1-2, with unresolved D. Trimming took off 6 bases at V and 5 bases at J, with 14 bases between the two ends. The CDR3 totals 13 residues. Germline V gives CDR1 SGDLS, CDR2 YYNGEE. CDR3 in DNA: TGTGCCAGCACCGGATCCCCGCGGTATGGCTACACCTTC. Translating gives CASTGSPRYGYTF.

The chain joins TRBV7-3 to TRBJ1-4; unclear D gene. Between the trimmed V and J ends, which lost 2 bases and 0 bases, there was a span of 7 bases. The CDR3 has 15 amino acids. CDR1 is SGHTA and CDR2 is FQGTGA in the germline V gene. In DNA form, the CDR3 reads TGTGCCAGCAGCTTAGGCCGAACAACTAATGAAAAACTGTTTTTT. This translates into CASSLGRTTNEKLFF. The entire variable domain, with the rest obtained from reference TRBV7-3 and TRBJ1-4, is as follows: GAGVSQTPSNKVTEKGKYVELRCDPISGHTALYWYRQSLGQGPEFLIYFQGTGAADDSGLPNDRFFAVRPEGSVSTLKIQRTERGDSAVYLCASSLGRTTNEKLFFGSGTQLSVL.

The rearrangement links TRBV19 to TRBJ2-5; TRBD2 matches at 9 bases. Germline assignment: CDR1 LNHDA and CDR2 SQIVND (reference sequence). CDR3 length: 16 amino acids. After removal of 6 bases from V and 4 bases from J, the junction contained 12 bases not matched to a gene. CDR3 bases: TGTGCCAGTAGCCCCCGGGAAGCGGGAGGTGGAGAGACCCAGTACTTC. It translates to CASSPREAGGGETQYF.

The chain uses TRBV7-3 and TRBJ2-2; 7 positions agree with TRBD2. The V segment lost 5 bases and the J segment 1 base; nucleotides outside the gene matches: 1. CDR3 length: 14 residues. Germline loops: CDR1 SGHTA, CDR2 FQGTGA. CDR3 nucleotides: TGTGCCAGCAGCACGGGGGGGAACACCGGGGAGCTGTTTTTT. This sequence encodes CASSTGGNTGELFF.

The chain recombines TRBV5-1 with TRBJ1-5; D possibly corresponds to TRBD1 (5 bases). This CDR3 is 14 amino acids long. Germline CDR1 reads SGHRS; CDR2 reads YFSETQ. Between the trimmed V and J ends, which lost 2 bases and 2 bases, there was a span of 8 bases. CDR3 sequence: CASSFSGGNQPQHF. The CDR3 bases are TGCGCCAGCAGCTTCTCGGGGGGCAATCAGCCCCAGCATTTT.